Listed here is a single T cell receptor beta chain. The antigen is unknown. The CDR3 length is 15 residues. In germline, CDR1 is SGHNT, CDR2 YYREEE (reference sequence). These data are taken from a study of cytomegalovirus exposure and HLA in healthy donors. Study-wide context: An early data release held tens of millions of unique TCRs from HLA-typed donors. General study results and limits: Rarity held for most TCR sequences, but there were some public TCRs that occurred in many donors.

The PCR contained 60 Vbeta and 13 Jbeta primers. Using immunoSEQ multiplex PCR, the repertoire was profiled, and TCRdb retains in-frame clones only, with some absent. The profile covers 150,000 or so clones, with approximately 84% appearing a single time and approximately 1.3% taken by the ten largest. Nominally healthy donors provided the samples, though records likely missed some immune exposures. The J gene is TRBJ2-5, the V gene TRBV5-4, with 11 bases matching TRBD2. The assigned J gene may be wrong: the sequence end matches TRBJ2-7 better. The sequence was collected from a man under 40 in good health and CMV-seropositive. Sequenced: PBMCs. The CDR3 region is CASSLRLAGKNEQYF. DNA of the CDR3: TGTGCCAGCAGCCTGAGACTAGCGGGGAAAAACGAGCAGTACTTC.